Listed here are 16 T cell receptor beta chains from one sample, sequenced in a study of cytomegalovirus exposure and HLA in healthy donors. PCR primers comprised 60 Vbeta and 13 Jbeta primers. The repertoire was sequenced with immunoSEQ multiplex PCR; TCRdb's copy has only in-frame clones and lacks some. The sample holds 110,000 or so clones, around 77% seen once. Sequencing was performed on PBMCs. Every receptor here comes from a woman between 25 and 40 years old in good health and CMV-seropositive.

This sequence joins TRBV29-1 and TRBJ2-1, with TRBD2 matching over 7 bases. The junction had 5 bases not matched to a gene; V was cut back by 4 bases and J by 2 bases. The CDR3 length is 14 residues. CDR1 and CDR2 (germline): SQVTM, ANQGSEA. CDR3 in amino acids: CSVGREPPYNEQFF. The CDR3 region has the DNA TGCAGCGTTGGGCGGGAGCCCCCCTACAATGAGCAGTTCTTC.

The V gene is TRBV30, the J gene TRBJ1-3; perhaps TRBD1 as D (5 bases). Between the trimmed V and J ends, which lost 6 bases and 0 bases, there was a span of 12 bases. There are 14 residues in the CDR3. The germline V gene has CDR1 GTSNPN and CDR2 SVGIG (reference sequence). CDR3 nucleotides: TGTGCCTGCTATGGGGACTTCTCTGGAAACACCATATATTTT. Translating gives CACYGDFSGNTIYF.

The chain links TRBV29-1 to TRBJ2-3; 9 nucleotides align to TRBD2. CDR1 is SQVTM, CDR2 ANQGSEA, per germline. Losses at the gene ends were 6 bases for V and 2 bases for J; bases not matched to a gene: 15. This CDR3 is built from 17 residues. The CDR3 loop reads CSVATRLAEKPTDTQYF. CDR3 DNA: TGCAGCGTGGCCACAAGACTAGCGGAGAAACCCACAGATACGCAGTATTTT.

This clone appeared a few times. This sequence joins TRBV30 and TRBJ2-1; 7 bases match TRBD1. CDR3 length: 13 residues. The J segment lost 7 bases and the V segment lost 2 bases, leaving 5 bases of the junction unmatched. CDR1 GTSNPN and CDR2 SVGIG come from the germline V gene (reference sequence). CDR3 sequence (DNA): TGTGCCTGGAGTCGGGACAGACAGAATGAGCAGTTCTTC. Translated: CAWSRDRQNEQFF.

The chain uses TRBV18 and TRBJ1-4; the D is unclear. The CDR3 runs 12 residues. Trimming left V 1 base short and J 8 bases short, with 5 bases between. Germline-derived CDR1 and CDR2 are KGHSH and LQKENI. CDR3 sequence reads: CASSPLEEKLFF. In DNA form, the CDR3 reads TGTGCCAGCTCACCACTTGAGGAAAAACTGTTTTTT. Together with reference TRBV18 and TRBJ1-4, the CDR3 gives the full variable domain: NAGVMQNPRHLVRRRGQEARLRCSPMKGHSHVYWYRQLPEEGLKFMVYLQKENIIDESGMPKERFSAEFPKEGPSILRIQQVVRGDSAAYFCASSPLEEKLFFGSGTQLSVL.

This rearrangement joins TRBV6-6 to TRBJ1-5, with a weak D call TRBD1 (5 bases). The CDR3 runs to 15 residues. CDR1 is MNHNY, CDR2 SVGAGI, per germline (reference sequence). V dropped 7 bases and J dropped 5 bases, with 18 bases sitting between them. CDR3 region: CASNSYPGLDQPQHF. In DNA form, the CDR3 reads TGTGCCAGCAACTCCTACCCAGGGCTGGATCAGCCCCAGCATTTT.

The genes are TRBV30 and TRBJ2-7, with 7 bases lining up with TRBD2. V was pared by 1 base and J by 2 bases, with 8 bases of the junction left unmatched. This CDR3 comprises 15 residues. CDR1 is GTSNPN, CDR2 SVGIG, per germline (reference sequence). CDR3 protein: CAWSDMTSRPYEQYF. The DNA for the CDR3 is TGTGCCTGGAGTGATATGACTAGCCGACCCTACGAGCAGTACTTC.

The CDR3 reads CASSQAVGARTGELFF. For the CDR3, the DNA is TGTGCCAGCAGCCAAGCGGTGGGGGCCCGAACCGGGGAGCTGTTTTTT. The V gene is TRBV14, the J gene TRBJ2-2; maybe TRBD1 (6 bases). The V and J ends lost 1 base and 5 bases respectively, with 14 bases between them. Germline CDR1 SGHDN, CDR2 FVKESK. The CDR3 has 16 residues.

This chain uses TRBV11-3 with TRBJ2-1, with D possibly TRBD2 on 5 matching bases. The germline V and J ends were trimmed by 5 bases and 0 bases, with 17 bases remaining between them. Germline V CDR1 and CDR2: SGHNT, YENEEA. There are 17 residues in the CDR3. CDR3 loop: CASSRGGGFDSYNEQFF. The CDR3 coding sequence is TGTGCCAGCAGCCGAGGAGGCGGGTTCGACTCCTACAATGAGCAGTTCTTC.

This clone has only a few counts. The chain links TRBV29-1 to TRBJ2-1, with 7 bases identical to TRBD2. From germline, CDR1 is SQVTM and CDR2 ANQGSEA. This CDR3 has 13 residues. Trimming cost V 4 bases and J 4 bases; bases outside gene matches: 4. The CDR3 DNA follows: TGCAGCGTTGTAACTAGCGTTTACAATGAGCAGTTCTTC. This translates into CSVVTSVYNEQFF.

This sequence joins TRBV11-2 and TRBJ1-2; D call uncertain. The CDR3 has 15 amino acids. The ends were cut back, 5 bases at V and 3 bases at J, with 16 bases in the middle. Germline CDR1 and CDR2: SGHAT and FQNNGV. DNA of the CDR3: TGTGCCAGCAGCGGGGTAGGGAGGGAGGACTATGGCTACACCTTC. The encoded protein is CASSGVGREDYGYTF.

The rearrangement uses TRBV4-1 and TRBJ2-3; D unresolved. The V gene lost 0 bases and the J gene lost 2 bases, with 6 bases spanning the gap. CDR3 size: 14 residues. Germline CDR1 reads MGHRA; CDR2 reads YSYEKL. CDR3 region: CASSQDSYTDTQYF. For the CDR3, the DNA is TGCGCCAGCAGCCAAGATTCGTACACAGATACGCAGTATTTT.

This clone has a handful of counts. The rearrangement links TRBV5-1 to TRBJ2-5; TRBD2 might be the D (7 bases). V lost 0 bases, J lost 2 bases, and 14 bases lay in between. The CDR3 sequence is 16 residues long. Germline CDR1 reads SGHRS; CDR2 reads YFSETQ. In DNA form, the CDR3 reads TGCGCCAGCAGCTTGGTCGGGGGGCTAAGTCAAGAGACCCAGTACTTC. This sequence encodes CASSLVGGLSQETQYF. The variable domain in full, with the rest retrieved from reference TRBV5-1 and TRBJ2-5, is KAGVTQTPRYLIKTRGQQVTLSCSPISGHRSVSWYQQTPGQGLQFLFEYFSETQRNKGNFPGRFSGRQFSNSRSEMNVSTLELGDSALYLCASSLVGGLSQETQYFGPGTRLLVL.

The V gene is TRBV6-6, the J gene TRBJ1-2; TRBD1 agrees at 7 bases. Germline CDR1 and CDR2: MNHNY and SVGAGI (reference sequence). The CDR3 has 15 residues. Trimming at V came to 5 bases and at J to 7 bases, leaving 13 bases not matched to a gene. CDR3 residues: CASSHGTLGQSGYTF. CDR3 DNA: TGTGCCAGCAGTCACGGAACCTTGGGACAGTCTGGCTACACCTTC.

This sequence joins TRBV5-6 and TRBJ1-1, with 7 nucleotides matching TRBD1. The germline CDR1 and CDR2 sequences are SGHDT and YYEEEE. This CDR3 spans 14 amino acids. The J segment lost 6 bases and the V segment lost 4 bases, leaving 9 bases of the junction unmatched. CDR3 sequence: CASSPSTGIPEAFF. DNA of the CDR3: TGTGCCAGCAGCCCCTCGACAGGGATCCCTGAAGCTTTCTTT. The complete variable domain, with remaining parts taken from reference TRBV5-6 and TRBJ1-1, reads DAGVTQSPTHLIKTRGQQVTLRCSPKSGHDTVSWYQQALGQGPQFIFQYYEEEERQRGNFPDRFSGHQFPNYSSELNVNALLLGDSALYLCASSPSTGIPEAFFGQGTRLTVV.

The V call is TRBV18, the J call TRBJ1-3; no reliable D call. V lost 0 bases, J lost 0 bases, and 9 bases lay in between. The CDR3 runs to 16 residues. CDR1 KGHSH and CDR2 LQKENI come from the germline V gene. The CDR3 bases are TGTGCCAGCTCACCACCGAACAGCTACTCTGGAAACACCATATATTTT. Translating gives CASSPPNSYSGNTIYF.